This T cell receptor (beta chain) was obtained from a study of T cells after yellow fever vaccination. Turning to the study itself: The fractions with low cell numbers were processed using SMART-Seq v4 Ultra Low Input.

MiXCR, run by TCRdb on the 5' RACE reads, gives a single entry per CDR3 protein. This table holds about 340,000 distinct CDR3 sequences, approximately 13% found once. CDR3 length: 14 residues. Germline values: CDR1 LGHDT, CDR2 YNNKEL (reference sequence). The ends were cut back, 3 bases at V and 3 bases at J, with 9 bases in the middle. This clonotype came up many times. Its target is not known. Regarding the study as a whole: Most clones from primary vaccination resurfaced after the booster (96% CD4, around 90% CD8). Some clonotypes were seen in both the CD4 and the CD8 compartments. These made up a small share and likely arose from convergent recombination.

The origin of this receptor is a man between 18 and 29 years old who received the YFV17D yellow fever vaccine. Sequenced material: CD4+ T cells sorted from PBMCs, taken 15 days after the yellow fever booster vaccination. The chain recombines TRBV3-1 with TRBJ2-1; D remains unclear. CDR3 sequence: CASSQLAVYNEQFF. In DNA form, the CDR3 reads TGTGCCAGCAGCCAGTTGGCAGTCTACAATGAGCAGTTCTTC.